This T cell receptor beta chain was documented in a study of blood T cells in healthy people across ages (dated by TCRdb to 2013 to 2016). The study in broad terms: In model experiments, template switching captured roughly one uniquely barcoded TCR beta cDNA molecule for every two T cells. To track age-related changes in TCR beta repertoire diversity, the study relied on deep sequencing normalized with unique cDNA molecular identifiers. Four age groups were formed from the donors: young (average approximately 15 years), middle-aged (around 39), aged (approximately 60) and long-lived (about 80). To avoid experimental bias, donors of different ages were distributed randomly across sequencing lanes. The study analyzed two additional independent replicas of 1 million unique cDNA reads from the same blood draw for two donors, one aged 18 to 30 and one aged 80 or older.

The library was made by 5' RACE. Instrument on record: Illumina HiSeq 2500. The second PCR ran for about 6 to 11 cycles and used a J-beta primer mix along with a sample-barcoded 5' primer. A template-switch 5' adaptor carrying 12 random nucleotides introduced a unique molecular identifier onto each TCR beta cDNA molecule. Each sample yielded at least 2.5 million CDR3-containing paired-end reads. First-strand cDNA synthesis was performed from all RNA using the Mint cDNA synthesis kit, with priming by a TRBC-specific oligonucleotide. All cDNA was treated with uracil-DNA glycosylase and then went through a first 18-cycle PCR with the universal primers M1SS and BC2_uni_R. The study's own analysis went as follows. For normalization, 1 million high-quality reads were randomly selected from each sample, with every read carrying a distinct molecular identifier. Reads with shared molecular identifiers were discarded instead of being binned into consensus sequences. MiTCR, run with a Q25 quality threshold and the strictest error-elimination algorithm, handled CDR3 identification, clonotype clustering and error correction. A nonparametric unseen species model using Euler transformation provided a lower-bound estimate of total TCR beta diversity. TCRdb passed the public sequencing reads through fastp at Q25 and MiXCR, retaining productive beta sequences. One record per CDR3 amino acid sequence lists the most common genes and DNA. TCRdb's processing, not the authors', yielded these V and J calls. This sample lists 700,000 to 950,000 distinct CDR3 sequences; roughly 43% were detected once. 20% to 25% of the sample goes to the ten largest clones.

Systemically healthy Caucasian individuals from Russia, approximately 39 in total and aged about 6 to 100 years, were included as donors. Each donor gave 8 to 10 milliliters of peripheral blood, collected into EDTA-treated Vacutainer tubes. Ficoll-Paque density-gradient centrifugation was used to isolate PBMCs, with at least 7 million per sample. Trizol reagent was used to extract total RNA from PBMCs, with at least 6 micrograms per sample. The percentages of naive CD45RAhigh/CD27high T cells were determined by flow cytometry on a PBMC aliquot from every donor. This clonotype showed up many times. The clone's antigen remains unknown. No per-base quality is available; no much larger clone lies one base away. What the work shows at the level of the full study, not this receptor alone: As age increased, observed TCR beta diversity per million T cells dropped in a roughly linear way, and a significant reduction was already evident by age about 40. Estimates of total diversity based on one million sequenced T cells were regarded as lower bounds and as underestimates. Conclusive comparison of naive and antigen-experienced compartments was prevented by the profiling of bulk unsorted PBMCs. Compared with the aged group, the long-lived group had more naive CD4+ T cells, fewer expanded clones and increased TCR diversity, a pattern suggesting age selection. Because the CMV infection status of the donors was unknown, age-related changes in expanded clonotypes may potentially have been confounded. The percentage of naive T cells measured by flow cytometry correlated strongly with observed TCR beta diversity.

The receptor was derived from a woman aged 60-75 years in good health. What was sequenced was blood.

The CDR3 region reads CSGSRTANYGYTF. Here is the DNA: TGCAGCGGCTCCCGTACGGCTAACTATGGCTACACCTTC. The V gene is TRBV29-1 and the J gene is TRBJ1-2; the D gene is not confidently resolved. Taken from the germline V gene, the CDR1 and CDR2 loops are SQVTM and ANQGSEA. V sheds 7 bases and J sheds 0 bases, leaving 12 bases between their ends. The CDR3 contains 13 residues, cysteine and phenylalanine counted. Kept here is only the CDR3 DNA, which spans 39 bases and is read in frame from base 1.